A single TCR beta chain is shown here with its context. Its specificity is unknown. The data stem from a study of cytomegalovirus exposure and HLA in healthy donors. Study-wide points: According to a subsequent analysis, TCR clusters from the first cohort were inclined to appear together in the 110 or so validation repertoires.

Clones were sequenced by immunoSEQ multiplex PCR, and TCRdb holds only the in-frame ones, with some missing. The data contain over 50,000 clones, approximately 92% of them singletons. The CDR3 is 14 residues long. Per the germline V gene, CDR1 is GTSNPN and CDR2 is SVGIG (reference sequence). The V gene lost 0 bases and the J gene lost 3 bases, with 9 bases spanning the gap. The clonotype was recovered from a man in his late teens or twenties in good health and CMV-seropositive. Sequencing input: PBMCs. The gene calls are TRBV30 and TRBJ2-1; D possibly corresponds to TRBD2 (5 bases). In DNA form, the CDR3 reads TGTGCCTGGAGTGTAAAACTAGGCTACAATGAGCAGTTCTTC. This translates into CAWSVKLGYNEQFF.